A single sample is the source of the 26 T cell receptor beta chains below, sequenced in a study of beta chain features in type 1 diabetes. These receptors are not linked to any known antigen. Study-wide findings and caveats: All four CD4+ subsets from Type 1 diabetes patients carried moderately but significantly shorter TCRB CDR3s.

Since all of the isolated RNA was reverse transcribed, expressed TCRB transcripts were what got sequenced. Method: immunoSEQ multiplex PCR; TCRdb's copy keeps in-frame clones and lacks some. The sample lists about 180,000 clones, around 8% occurring once. The sample comprised central memory CD4+ T cells from blood. All receptors derive from a woman aged 40 to 55 with type 1 diabetes.

This clone has just a few counts. This rearrangement joins TRBV7-2 to TRBJ1-1; possibly TRBD1 for D (5 bases). Trimming removed 5 bases at V and 1 base at J, with 11 bases between. The CDR3 spans 14 residues. The V gene's germline CDR1 is SGHTA and CDR2 FQGNSA. The CDR3 loop reads CASSPLGGNTEAFF. CDR3 nucleotide sequence: TGTGCCAGCAGCCCCCTCGGGGGGAACACTGAAGCTTTCTTT. Using reference TRBV7-2 and TRBJ1-1 for the parts outside the CDR3, the full variable domain is GAGVSQSPSNKVTEKGKDVELRCDPISGHTALYWYRQSLGQGLEFLIYFQGNSAPDKSGLPSDRFSAERTGGSVSTLTIQRTQQEDSAVYLCASSPLGGNTEAFFGQGTRLTVV.

The rearrangement links TRBV2 to TRBJ1-6; 8 bases line up with TRBD1. V was clipped by 6 bases and J by 10 bases; unmatched bases: 8. CDR3 length: 14 amino acids. Germline V gene data show CDR1 as SNHLY and CDR2 as FYNNEI. The CDR3 DNA reads as TGTGCCAGCAGCGAGACAGGGGTAGGCTCACCCCTCCACTTT. Amino acid sequence: CASSETGVGSPLHF.

This clone occurred a few times. CDR3 sequence (DNA): TGTGCCAGCAGCTTACAGGGGGGTGTCGGCTACACCTTC. Translated: CASSLQGGVGYTF. The gene calls are TRBV7-2 and TRBJ1-2; 7 nucleotides agree with TRBD1. The CDR3 runs 13 residues. Germline loops: CDR1 SGHTA, CDR2 FQGNSA. V shed 2 bases and J 8 bases; nucleotides not matched to a gene: 5.

The J gene is TRBJ2-1, the V gene TRBV19; TRBD1 agrees at 7 bases. CDR1 is LNHDA, CDR2 SQIVND, per germline (reference sequence). The CDR3 totals 14 residues. V shed 6 bases and J 6 bases; nucleotides not matched to a gene: 8. Here the CDR3 reads CASRGQTFGNEQFF. Written as DNA, the CDR3 is TGTGCCAGTAGGGGACAGACCTTTGGCAATGAGCAGTTCTTC. The full variable domain, its missing parts supplied by reference TRBV19 and TRBJ2-1, is DGGITQSPKYLFRKEGQNVTLSCEQNLNHDAMYWYRQDPGQGLRLIYYSQIVNDFQKGDIAEGYSVSREKKESFPLTVTSAQKNPTAFYLCASRGQTFGNEQFFGPGTRLTVL.

The rearrangement links TRBV5-1 to TRBJ2-6; D is perhaps TRBD1 (7 bases). Germline assignment: CDR1 SGHRS and CDR2 YFSETQ. The length of the CDR3 is 17 residues. Trimming removed 4 bases at V and 2 bases at J, with 16 bases between. Here the CDR3 DNA reads TGCGCCAGCAGCCACACAGGGGAGGCGGCTGGGGCCAACGTCCTGACTTTC. Residues: CASSHTGEAAGANVLTF.

The V gene is TRBV5-6, the J gene TRBJ1-2, with D perhaps TRBD1 (6 bases). CDR1 SGHDT and CDR2 YYEEEE come from the germline V gene. There are 13 residues in the CDR3. Between the trimmed V and J ends, which lost 1 base and 4 bases, there was a span of 8 bases. The CDR3 DNA sequence: TGTGCCAGCAGCTTGCTAGGGGGCTATGGCTACACCTTC. As protein: CASSLLGGYGYTF.

This clone was seen a few times. This chain links TRBV4-3 with TRBJ2-1, with TRBD2 matching over 13 bases. Germline V lookup: CDR1 LGHNA, CDR2 YSLEER. The V gene end was trimmed by 3 bases and the J gene end by 0 bases; junction bases not matched to a gene: 11. The CDR3 runs to 20 residues. The CDR3 bases are TGCGCCAGCAGCCAGACACTAGCGGGAGGGCTTCTTTCCTCCTACAATGAGCAGTTCTTC. Amino acids: CASSQTLAGGLLSSYNEQFF.

This clone was seen only a few times. The chain links TRBV6-5 to TRBJ2-5; maybe TRBD2 (5 bases). The CDR3 is made up of 16 amino acids. Looked up from germline, CDR1 is MNHEY and CDR2 is SVGAGI. V dropped 0 bases and J dropped 2 bases, with 13 bases sitting between them. The CDR3 here is CASSYSSAEGQETQYF. In DNA form, the CDR3 reads TGTGCCAGCAGTTACTCTAGCGCGGAAGGTCAAGAGACCCAGTACTTC.

In this sample, this clone turned up a few times. The chain carries TRBV7-2 and TRBJ2-7, with TRBD1 as a possible D gene (6 bases). Germline CDR1 is SGHTA and CDR2 is FQGNSA. V lost 4 bases and J lost 2, with 12 bases in between. The CDR3 extends over 14 amino acids. CDR3 nucleotides: TGTGCCAGCAGCTCTCGGGACAAACCCTACGAGCAGTACTTC. Translated, it gives CASSSRDKPYEQYF.

The chain recombines TRBV4-2 with TRBJ2-3; 11 bases map to TRBD2. This CDR3 has 17 amino acids. CDR1 and CDR2 (germline): LGHNA, YNFKEQ. With V trimmed by 4 bases and J by 0 bases, 6 bases remained unmatched. The CDR3 reads CASSRVTSGTSTDTQYF. CDR3 nucleotides: TGTGCCAGCAGCCGCGTGACTAGCGGGACTAGCACAGATACGCAGTATTTT.

The V call is TRBV6-1, the J call TRBJ1-2; unclear D gene. Germline V gene data show CDR1 as MNHNS and CDR2 as SASEGT. The CDR3 runs to 15 residues. V was pared by 7 bases and J by 4 bases, with 19 bases between. The DNA for the CDR3 is TGTGCCAGCAAGAACCCCCGCGCGTCTTTCTATGGCTACACCTTC. As protein: CASKNPRASFYGYTF.

A few counts support this clone. The gene calls are TRBV11-2 and TRBJ2-3; 12 bases agree with TRBD2. J lost 2 bases, V lost 1 base, and 4 bases had no gene match. The CDR3 has 17 residues. Germline CDR1 reads SGHAT; CDR2 reads FQNNGV. For the CDR3, the DNA is TGTGCCAGCAGCTTAGGCGCTAGCGGGGGGGTCACAGATACGCAGTATTTT. Amino acids: CASSLGASGGVTDTQYF. The full variable domain, completed using reference TRBV11-2 and TRBJ2-3, is EAGVAQSPRYKIIEKRQSVAFWCNPISGHATLYWYQQILGQGPKLLIQFQNNGVVDDSQLPKDRFSAERLKGVDSTLKIQPAKLEDSAVYLCASSLGASGGVTDTQYFGPGTRLTVL.

In this sample, this clone turned up a few times. The chain is built from TRBV15 and TRBJ2-3; 7 bases are shared with TRBD2. The CDR3 length is 19 residues. Trimming removed 0 bases from V and 2 bases from J; junction bases left unmatched: 14. Germline CDR1 reads LNHNV; CDR2 reads YYDKDF (reference sequence). The chain's CDR3 is CATSRDKVGLGGNTDTQYF. DNA for the CDR3: TGTGCCACCAGCAGAGATAAAGTAGGACTAGGAGGGAACACAGATACGCAGTATTTT.

Ten or more counts support this clone. This chain links TRBV28 with TRBJ1-5; 8 bases fit TRBD1. Germline V gene lookup returns CDR1 MDHEN and CDR2 SYDVKM. The CDR3 is 14 amino acids. The V gene end was trimmed by 5 bases and the J gene end by 9 bases; junction bases not matched to a gene: 9. For the CDR3, the DNA is TGTGCCAGCAGTGGACAGGGATGGACCTCGCCCCAGCATTTT. Its protein is CASSGQGWTSPQHF. The variable domain in full, completed from reference TRBV28 and TRBJ1-5, reads DVKVTQSSRYLVKRTGEKVFLECVQDMDHENMFWYRQDPGLGLRLIYFSYDVKMKEKGDIPEGYSVSREKKERFSLILESASTNQTSMYLCASSGQGWTSPQHFGDGTRLSIL.

This clone was seen a few times. This chain connects TRBV29-1 to TRBJ2-5; tentative D call: TRBD1 (5 bases). The ends were cut back, 6 bases at V and 1 base at J, with 6 bases in the middle. Looked up from germline, CDR1 is SQVTM and CDR2 is ANQGSEA. This CDR3 has 11 amino acids. CDR3 loop: CSVTVQETQYF. For the CDR3, the DNA is TGCAGCGTGACAGTCCAAGAGACCCAGTACTTC.

V gene TRBV19 combines with J gene TRBJ1-2; D might be TRBD1 (5 bases). Germline V gene lookup returns CDR1 LNHDA and CDR2 SQIVND (reference sequence). CDR3 length: 15 residues. V dropped 5 bases and J dropped 1 base, with 14 bases sitting between them. In nucleotides, the CDR3 is TGTGCCAGTAGTGTCTCCGGGACTCATAACTATGGCTACACCTTC. Protein sequence: CASSVSGTHNYGYTF.

The chain has TRBV28 and TRBJ2-6, with D perhaps matching TRBD1 (5 bases). Germline values: CDR1 MDHEN, CDR2 SYDVKM. V shed 3 bases and J shed 4 bases, with 16 bases lying between them. The length of the CDR3 is 17 residues. This CDR3 reads CASSFRQGARGANVLTF. In DNA form, the CDR3 reads TGTGCCAGCAGTTTTCGTCAGGGCGCGCGGGGGGCCAACGTCCTGACTTTC.

This clone was observed a handful of times. The rearrangement links TRBV7-9 to TRBJ2-3, with 12 bases matching TRBD2. CDR1 is SEHNR and CDR2 is FQNEAQ in the germline V gene (reference sequence). The CDR3 length is 16 residues. V trimming: 4 bases; J trimming: 1 base; junction bases outside the gene matches: 3. This chain's CDR3 is CASSYPSGGGTDTQYF. The CDR3, as DNA: TGTGCCAGCAGCTACCCTAGCGGGGGGGGCACAGATACGCAGTATTTT. Complete variable domain (other parts from reference TRBV7-9 and TRBJ2-3): DTGVSQNPRHKITKRGQNVTFRCDPISEHNRLYWYRQTLGQGPEFLTYFQNEAQLEKSRLLSDRFSAERPKGSFSTLEIQRTEQGDSAMYLCASSYPSGGGTDTQYFGPGTRLTVL.

This clone occurred many times. At the DNA level, this CDR3 is encoded by other sequences in the same sample as well. CDR3: CASSSSYGYTF. The CDR3 nucleotides are TGTGCCAGCAGTTCATCCTATGGCTACACCTTC. This chain uses TRBV28 with TRBJ1-2, with unresolved D. The V gene's germline CDR1 is MDHEN and CDR2 SYDVKM. V was shortened by 4 bases and J by 4 bases, with 4 bases between the two germline ends. The CDR3 runs to 11 residues.

Ten or more counts support this clone. V usage is TRBV5-6 and J usage is TRBJ2-5, with 10 bases matching TRBD2. Looked up from germline, CDR1 is SGHDT and CDR2 is YYEEEE. V dropped 4 bases and J dropped 5; count of bases not matched to a gene: 20. This CDR3 comprises 19 residues. The CDR3 DNA is TGTGCCAGCAGCCTCGAGCGGGCTAGCGGGAGCGGGAACGGGGAGACCCAGTACTTC. It translates to CASSLERASGSGNGETQYF.

This clone was seen only a few times. The chain has TRBV5-1 and TRBJ1-4; D is undetermined. The length of the CDR3 is 15 residues. Germline V CDR1 and CDR2: SGHRS, YFSETQ. V lost 0 bases and J lost 14, with 20 bases in between. The CDR3 DNA reads TGCGCCAGCAGCTTGGGAAATGCGAGGGCCGAAGATCTGTTTTTT. Encoded protein: CASSLGNARAEDLFF.

This sequence joins TRBV6-5 and TRBJ1-4; D possibly corresponds to TRBD1 (5 bases). The ends were cut back, 6 bases at V and 3 bases at J, with 14 bases in the middle. The CDR3 has 15 residues. CDR1 and CDR2 (germline): MNHEY, SVGAGI. The CDR3 nucleotides are TGTGCCAGCAGCCGAGCAGGGCCTGCTAATGAAAAACTGTTTTTT. Its translation is CASSRAGPANEKLFF.

This sequence joins TRBV25-1 and TRBJ1-1; D not certain. The CDR3 has 11 residues. In germline, CDR1 is MGHDK, CDR2 SYGVNS. Trimming left V 3 bases short and J 10 bases short, with 9 bases between. CDR3 residues: CASSELGGAFF. CDR3 sequence (DNA): TGTGCCAGCAGTGAGCTCGGAGGAGCTTTCTTT. The full variable domain, in which reference TRBV25-1 and TRBJ1-1 provide the parts outside the CDR3, is EADIYQTPRYLVIGTGKKITLECSQTMGHDKMYWYQQDPGMELHLIHYSYGVNSTEKGDLSSESTVSRIRTEHFPLTLESARPSHTSQYLCASSELGGAFFGQGTRLTVV.

This clone was seen more than once but under ten times. V is TRBV11-2 and J is TRBJ1-2; 7 nucleotides align to TRBD1. Germline-derived CDR1 and CDR2 are SGHAT and FQNNGV. The CDR3 has 15 residues. Trimming removed 3 bases from V and 8 bases from J; junction bases left unmatched: 12. DNA for the CDR3: TGTGCCAGCAGCTTCTCGACAGGGCCCTATCGGGGCTACACCTTC. The encoded protein is CASSFSTGPYRGYTF. The complete variable domain, with remaining parts taken from reference TRBV11-2 and TRBJ1-2, reads EAGVAQSPRYKIIEKRQSVAFWCNPISGHATLYWYQQILGQGPKLLIQFQNNGVVDDSQLPKDRFSAERLKGVDSTLKIQPAKLEDSAVYLCASSFSTGPYRGYTFGSGTRLTVV.

The V call is TRBV4-2, the J call TRBJ1-1, with 9 nucleotides matching TRBD1. Trimming took 8 bases from V and 1 from J; bases not matched to a gene: 8. From germline, CDR1 is LGHNA and CDR2 YNFKEQ. The CDR3 is 15 amino acids. The CDR3: CASSGQGSTNTEAFF. DNA of the CDR3: TGTGCCAGCTCCGGACAGGGGTCGACGAACACTGAAGCTTTCTTT.

The table lists this clone with a few counts. The chain employs TRBV7-3 and TRBJ1-1, with D possibly matching TRBD1 (6 bases). Germline CDR1 and CDR2: SGHTA and FQGTGA. V lost 4 bases and J 3 bases, leaving 15 bases between the germline ends. The CDR3 runs 15 residues. DNA for the CDR3: TGTGCCAGCAGCTATTACAGGGTTGAGGACACTGAAGCTTTCTTT. Protein: CASSYYRVEDTEAFF.